This T cell receptor (beta chain) appears in the sequencing data of a study of blood T cells in healthy people across ages. General study points: Diversity estimates from one million T cells were considered underestimates.

Peripheral blood from each donor was collected in a volume of approximately 10 milliliters. This CDR3 is 12 amino acids long. Germline assignment: CDR1 MNHNS and CDR2 SASEGT. Trimming stripped 4 bases from V and 7 bases from J, with 8 bases between. This clonotype was observed a handful of times. Its target is not known. For the second PCR, which ran for roughly 7 to 11 cycles, a sample-barcoded 5' primer and a J-beta primer mix were used. TCRdb fed the 5' RACE reads into MiXCR, producing one record per CDR3 protein. The data contain about 760,000 distinct CDR3 sequences, 56% of them singletons. The J gene is TRBJ2-1, the V gene TRBV6-1; D is ambiguous. The sample comprised blood. The TCR was taken from a man in his forties in good health. CDR3 loop: CASSGAENEQFF. In DNA, the CDR3 is TGTGCCAGCAGTGGGGCGGAAAATGAGCAGTTCTTC.